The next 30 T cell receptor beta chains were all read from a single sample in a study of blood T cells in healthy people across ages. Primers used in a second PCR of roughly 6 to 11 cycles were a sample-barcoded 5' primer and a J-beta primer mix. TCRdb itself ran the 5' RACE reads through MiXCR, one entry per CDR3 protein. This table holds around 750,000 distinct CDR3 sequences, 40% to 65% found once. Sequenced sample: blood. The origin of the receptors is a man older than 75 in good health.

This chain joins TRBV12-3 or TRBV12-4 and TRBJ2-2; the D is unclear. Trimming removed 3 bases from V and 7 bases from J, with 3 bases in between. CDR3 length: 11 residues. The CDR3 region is CASSLIGELFF. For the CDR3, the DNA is TGTGCCAGCAGTTTGATCGGGGAGCTGTTTTTT.

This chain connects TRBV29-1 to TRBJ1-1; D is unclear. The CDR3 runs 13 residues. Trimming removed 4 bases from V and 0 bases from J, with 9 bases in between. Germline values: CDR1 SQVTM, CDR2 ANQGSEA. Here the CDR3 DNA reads TGCAGCGTTGTTCGGGGTTTGAACACTGAAGCTTTCTTT. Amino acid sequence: CSVVRGLNTEAFF.

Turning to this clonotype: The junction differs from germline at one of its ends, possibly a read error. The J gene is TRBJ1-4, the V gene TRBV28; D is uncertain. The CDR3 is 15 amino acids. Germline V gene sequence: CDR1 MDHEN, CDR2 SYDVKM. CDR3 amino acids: CVSSLGAATNEKLFF. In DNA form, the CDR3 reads TGTGTCAGCAGTCTCGGCGCAGCAACTAATGAAAAACTGTTTTTT.

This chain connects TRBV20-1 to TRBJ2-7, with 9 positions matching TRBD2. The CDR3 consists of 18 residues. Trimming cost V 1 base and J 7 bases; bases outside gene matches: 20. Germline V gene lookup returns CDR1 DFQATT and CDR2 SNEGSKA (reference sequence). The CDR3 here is CSARAGTSSPSSYKEQYF. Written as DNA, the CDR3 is TGCAGTGCTAGAGCCGGGACTAGCTCTCCGAGCTCCTACAAGGAGCAGTACTTC.

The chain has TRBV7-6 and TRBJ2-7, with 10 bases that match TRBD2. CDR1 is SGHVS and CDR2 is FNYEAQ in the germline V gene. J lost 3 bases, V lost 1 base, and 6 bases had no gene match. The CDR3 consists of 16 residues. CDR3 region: CASSLVSSGSGYEQYF. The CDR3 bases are TGTGCCAGCAGCTTAGTGTCTAGCGGGAGTGGCTACGAGCAGTACTTC.

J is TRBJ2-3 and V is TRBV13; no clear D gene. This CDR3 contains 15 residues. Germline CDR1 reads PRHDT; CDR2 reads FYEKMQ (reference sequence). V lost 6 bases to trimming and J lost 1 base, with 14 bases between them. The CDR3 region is CASSRERGGTDTQYF. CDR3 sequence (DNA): TGTGCCAGCAGTCGAGAGCGTGGGGGCACAGATACGCAGTATTTT.

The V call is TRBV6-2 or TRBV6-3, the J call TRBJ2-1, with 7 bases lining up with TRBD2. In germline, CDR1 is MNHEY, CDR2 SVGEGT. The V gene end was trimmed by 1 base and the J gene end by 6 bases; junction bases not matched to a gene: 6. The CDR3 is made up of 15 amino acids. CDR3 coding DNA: TGTGCCAGCAGTTACTGGCGGGAGCTCGGCAATGAGCAGTTCTTC. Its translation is CASSYWRELGNEQFF.

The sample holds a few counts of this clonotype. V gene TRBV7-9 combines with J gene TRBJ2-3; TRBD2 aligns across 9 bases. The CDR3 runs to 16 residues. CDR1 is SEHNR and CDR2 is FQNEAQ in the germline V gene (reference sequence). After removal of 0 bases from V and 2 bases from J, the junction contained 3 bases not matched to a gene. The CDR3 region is CASSLAASGNTDTQYF. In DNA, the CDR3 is TGTGCCAGCAGCTTAGCTGCTAGCGGGAACACAGATACGCAGTATTTT.

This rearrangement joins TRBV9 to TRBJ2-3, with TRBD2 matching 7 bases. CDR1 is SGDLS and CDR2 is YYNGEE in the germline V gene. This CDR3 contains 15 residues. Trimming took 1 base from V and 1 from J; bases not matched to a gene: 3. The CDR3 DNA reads TGTGCCAGCAGCGTACGGGACTATGGCACAGATACGCAGTATTTT. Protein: CASSVRDYGTDTQYF.

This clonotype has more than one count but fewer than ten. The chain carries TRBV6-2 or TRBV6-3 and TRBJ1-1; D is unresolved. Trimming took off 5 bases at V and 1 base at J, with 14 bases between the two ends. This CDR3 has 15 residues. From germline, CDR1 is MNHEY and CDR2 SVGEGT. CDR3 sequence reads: CASSAPIGKNTEAFF. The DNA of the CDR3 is TGTGCCAGCAGTGCTCCGATCGGGAAGAACACTGAAGCTTTCTTT.

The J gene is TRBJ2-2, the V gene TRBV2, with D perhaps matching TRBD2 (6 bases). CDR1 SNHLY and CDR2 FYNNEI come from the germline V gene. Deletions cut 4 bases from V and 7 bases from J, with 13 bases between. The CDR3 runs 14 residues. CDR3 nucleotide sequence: TGTGCCAGCAGTGTTTTCCGCGGGGACGGGGAGCTGTTTTTT. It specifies CASSVFRGDGELFF.

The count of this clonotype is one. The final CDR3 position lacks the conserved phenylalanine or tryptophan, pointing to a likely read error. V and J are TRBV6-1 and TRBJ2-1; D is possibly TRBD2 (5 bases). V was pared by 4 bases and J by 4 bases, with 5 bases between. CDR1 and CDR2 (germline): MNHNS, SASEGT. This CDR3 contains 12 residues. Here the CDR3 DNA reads TGTGCCAGCAGTGTAGCGTACAATGAGCAGTTCTTG. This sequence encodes CASSVAYNEQFL.

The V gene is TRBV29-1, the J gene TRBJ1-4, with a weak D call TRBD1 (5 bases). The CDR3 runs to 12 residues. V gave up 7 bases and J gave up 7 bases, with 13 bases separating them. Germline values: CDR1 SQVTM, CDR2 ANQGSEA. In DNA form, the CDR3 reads TGCAGCGCCCTGCTGGGGCGTGAAAAACTGTTTTTT. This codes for CSALLGREKLFF.

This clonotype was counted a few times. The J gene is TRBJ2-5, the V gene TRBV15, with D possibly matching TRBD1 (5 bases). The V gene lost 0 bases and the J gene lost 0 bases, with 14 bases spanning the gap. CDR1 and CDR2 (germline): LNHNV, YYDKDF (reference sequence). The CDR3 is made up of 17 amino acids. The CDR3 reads CATSRDGADAYQETQYF. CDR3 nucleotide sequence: TGTGCCACCAGCAGAGATGGGGCGGACGCGTACCAAGAGACCCAGTACTTC.

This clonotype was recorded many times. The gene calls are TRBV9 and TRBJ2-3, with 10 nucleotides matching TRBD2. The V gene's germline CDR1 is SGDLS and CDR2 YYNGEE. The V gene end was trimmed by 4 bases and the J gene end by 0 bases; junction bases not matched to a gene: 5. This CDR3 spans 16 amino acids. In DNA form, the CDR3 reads TGTGCCAGCAGCCCGCGGACTAGCGGCAGCACAGATACGCAGTATTTT. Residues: CASSPRTSGSTDTQYF.

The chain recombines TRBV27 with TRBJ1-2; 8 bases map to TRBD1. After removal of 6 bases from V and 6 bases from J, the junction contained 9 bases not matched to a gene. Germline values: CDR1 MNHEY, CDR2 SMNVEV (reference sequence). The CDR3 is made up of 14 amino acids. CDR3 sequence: CASRAFGQGHGYTF. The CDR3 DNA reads TGTGCCAGCAGAGCTTTCGGACAGGGCCATGGCTACACCTTC.

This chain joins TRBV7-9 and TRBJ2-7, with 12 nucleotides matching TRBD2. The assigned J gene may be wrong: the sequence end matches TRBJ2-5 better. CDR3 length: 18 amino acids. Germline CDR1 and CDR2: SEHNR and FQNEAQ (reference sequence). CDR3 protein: CASSLASASGRAIETQYF. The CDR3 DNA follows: TGTGCCAGCAGCTTAGCATCGGCTAGCGGGAGGGCCATAGAGACCCAGTACTTC.

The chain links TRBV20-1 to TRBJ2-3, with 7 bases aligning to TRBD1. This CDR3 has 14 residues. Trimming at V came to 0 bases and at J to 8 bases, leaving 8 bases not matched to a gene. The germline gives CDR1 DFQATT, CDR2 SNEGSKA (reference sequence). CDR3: CSARDLTGASTQYF. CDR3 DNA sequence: TGCAGTGCTAGAGATCTCACAGGGGCAAGTACGCAGTATTTT.

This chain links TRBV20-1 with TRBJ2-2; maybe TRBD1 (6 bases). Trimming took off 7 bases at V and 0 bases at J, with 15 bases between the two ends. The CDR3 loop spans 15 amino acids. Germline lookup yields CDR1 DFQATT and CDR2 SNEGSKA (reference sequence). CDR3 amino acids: CSVRGHSANTGELFF. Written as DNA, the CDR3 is TGCAGTGTGAGGGGACACAGCGCGAACACCGGGGAGCTGTTTTTT.

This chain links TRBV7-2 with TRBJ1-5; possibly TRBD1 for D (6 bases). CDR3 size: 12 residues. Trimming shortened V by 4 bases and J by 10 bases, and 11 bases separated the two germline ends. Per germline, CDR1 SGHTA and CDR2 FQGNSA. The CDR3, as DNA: TGTGCCAGCAGCTCAACACAGGGACCCCAGCATTTT. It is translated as CASSSTQGPQHF. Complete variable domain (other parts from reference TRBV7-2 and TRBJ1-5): GAGVSQSPSNKVTEKGKDVELRCDPISGHTALYWYRQSLGQGLEFLIYFQGNSAPDKSGLPSDRFSAERTGGSVSTLTIQRTQQEDSAVYLCASSSTQGPQHFGDGTRLSIL.

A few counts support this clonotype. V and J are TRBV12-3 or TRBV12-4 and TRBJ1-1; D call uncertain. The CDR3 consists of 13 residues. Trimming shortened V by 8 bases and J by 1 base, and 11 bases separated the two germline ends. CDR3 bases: TGTGCCAGCGAGGCCTCGAGGAACACTGAAGCTTTCTTT. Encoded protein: CASEASRNTEAFF.

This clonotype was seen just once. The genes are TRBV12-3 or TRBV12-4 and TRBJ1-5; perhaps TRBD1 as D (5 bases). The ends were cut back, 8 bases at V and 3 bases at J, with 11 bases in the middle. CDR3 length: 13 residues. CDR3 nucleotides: TGTGCCAGCGTTTGGGGGGTCAATCAGCCCCAGCATTTT. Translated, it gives CASVWGVNQPQHF.

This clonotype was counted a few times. CDR3 amino acids: CASSLFSLTGGETQYF. DNA for the CDR3: TGTGCCAGCAGTTTATTCTCTCTGACAGGGGGAGAGACCCAGTACTTC. The gene calls are TRBV28 and TRBJ2-5, with 9 bases aligning to TRBD1. CDR3 length: 16 amino acids. Unmatched junction bases numbered 7, after V lost 1 base and J lost 4 bases. Germline loops: CDR1 MDHEN, CDR2 SYDVKM. Combining the CDR3 with reference TRBV28 and TRBJ2-5 gives the whole variable domain DVKVTQSSRYLVKRTGEKVFLECVQDMDHENMFWYRQDPGLGLRLIYFSYDVKMKEKGDIPEGYSVSREKKERFSLILESASTNQTSMYLCASSLFSLTGGETQYFGPGTRLLVL.

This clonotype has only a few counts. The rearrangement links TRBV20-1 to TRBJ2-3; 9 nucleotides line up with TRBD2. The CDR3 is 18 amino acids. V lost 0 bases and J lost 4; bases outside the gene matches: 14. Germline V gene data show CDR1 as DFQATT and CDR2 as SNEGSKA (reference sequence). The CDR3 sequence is CSARDNGRLAERPDTQYF. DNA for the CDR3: TGCAGTGCTAGAGATAACGGTCGACTAGCGGAGCGCCCAGATACGCAGTATTTT.

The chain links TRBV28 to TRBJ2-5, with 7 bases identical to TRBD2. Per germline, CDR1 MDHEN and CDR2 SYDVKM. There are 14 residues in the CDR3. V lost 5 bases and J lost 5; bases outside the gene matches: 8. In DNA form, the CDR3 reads TGTGCCAGCAGTGTGGGAGGGGTGGAGGAGACCCAGTACTTC. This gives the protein CASSVGGVEETQYF.

This chain's CDR3 is CSGREGYEQYF. In DNA, the CDR3 is TGCAGTGGGCGGGAGGGCTACGAGCAGTACTTC. The V and J genes are TRBV20-1 and TRBJ2-7; 9 nucleotides line up with TRBD2. V was clipped by 7 bases and J by 3 bases; unmatched bases: 1. Germline V lookup: CDR1 DFQATT, CDR2 SNEGSKA (reference sequence). The CDR3 contains 11 residues.

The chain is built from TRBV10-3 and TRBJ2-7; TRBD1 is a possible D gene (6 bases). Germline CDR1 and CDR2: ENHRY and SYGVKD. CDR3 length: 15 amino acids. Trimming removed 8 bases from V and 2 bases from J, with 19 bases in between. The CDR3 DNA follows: TGTGCCATCTCAAAAGAAGGGGGTCGGACCTACGAGCAGTACTTC. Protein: CAISKEGGRTYEQYF.

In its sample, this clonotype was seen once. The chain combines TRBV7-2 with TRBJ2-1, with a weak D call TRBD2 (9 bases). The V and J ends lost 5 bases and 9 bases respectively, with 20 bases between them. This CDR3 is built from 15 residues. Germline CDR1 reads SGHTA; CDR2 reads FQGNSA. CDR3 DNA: TGTGCCAGCAGCCCAGGGGGCGGGAGGGCCACTGAGCAGTTCTTC. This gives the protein CASSPGGGRATEQFF.

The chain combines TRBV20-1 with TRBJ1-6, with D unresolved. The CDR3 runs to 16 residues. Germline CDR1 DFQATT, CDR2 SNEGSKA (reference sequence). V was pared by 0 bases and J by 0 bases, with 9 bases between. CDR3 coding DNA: TGCAGTGCTAGAGATCTCGGGAGCTCCTATAATTCACCCCTCCACTTT. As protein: CSARDLGSSYNSPLHF.

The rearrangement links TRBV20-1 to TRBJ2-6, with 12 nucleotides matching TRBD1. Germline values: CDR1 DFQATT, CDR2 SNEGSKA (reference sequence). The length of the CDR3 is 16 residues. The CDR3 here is CSALGTGGRGANVLTF. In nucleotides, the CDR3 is TGCAGCGCGTTAGGGACAGGGGGCCGGGGGGCCAACGTCCTGACTTTC.